Listed below are T cell receptor beta chains from one sample, sequenced in a study of shared clonotypes between healthy human individuals. Profiling relied on immunoSEQ multiplex PCR, and the TCRdb table lists in-frame clones only, not all of them. The sample holds about 110,000 clones, more than 65% seen once. Sequencing was done on a sample of memory CD8+ T cells sorted from blood. These TCRs come from a woman aged 30 to 39 in good health. The CDR3 runs from the conserved cysteine through the conserved F or W. The D gene is left open where the match is weak. Only part of the rows carry a size: once, few, many, or a class if the clone is expanded.

>TRBJ2-2|15|TRBV5-1|NA|NA
TGCGCCAGCAGCTTGATCCGGGATTGGTCCGGGGAGCTGTTTTTT
CASSLIRDWSGELFF
>TRBJ2-5|14|TRBV28|NA|NA
TGTGCCAGCAGTTTACAGGGGAGGTGGGCGACCCAGTACTTC
CASSLQGRWATQYF
>TRBJ1-1|14|TRBV7-9|NA|TRBD1
TGTGCCAGCAGCCCCGGGACAGTGAACACTGAAGCTTTCTTT
CASSPGTVNTEAFF
>TRBJ2-7|13|TRBV27|NA|TRBD2
TGTGCCAGCAGTTACCTAGCGGGAAACGAGCAGTACTTC
CASSYLAGNEQYF
>TRBJ2-3|17|TRBV9|NA|TRBD1
TGTGCCAGCAGCGTGCTCCCGGACAGGGGAAGCACAGATACGCAGTATTTT
CASSVLPDRGSTDTQYF
>TRBJ2-5|13|TRBV7-8|many|NA
TGTGCCAGCAGCTTAGACCGCGGGGAGACCCAGTACTTC
CASSLDRGETQYF
>TRBJ1-5|16|TRBV19|medium-sized|NA
TGTGCCAGTAGTATTTTTGCGGGGACCACCAATCAGCCCCAGCATTTT
CASSIFAGTTNQPQHF
>TRBJ2-7|13|TRBV5-6|NA|NA
TGTGCCAGCAGCTTGGGGGTTGGTTACGAGCAGTACTTC
CASSLGVGYEQYF
>TRBJ2-4|16|TRBV30|NA|NA
TGTGCCTGGAGTCCCTATTCGGGGGTAGCCAAAAACATTCAGTACTTC
CAWSPYSGVAKNIQYF
>TRBJ2-7|16|TRBV28|NA|TRBD2
TGTGCCAGCAATTTCCATCGGTATAGCGGGAGTTTCGAGCAGTACTTC
CASNFHRYSGSFEQYF
>TRBJ2-7|14|TRBV11-2|NA|TRBD1
TGTGCCAGCAGCCCTTCTACAGGGGGCTACGAGCAGTACTTC
CASSPSTGGYEQYF
>TRBJ2-7|14|TRBV5-6|NA|NA
TGTGCCAGCAGCCTGAATCGGAGGATCGACGAGCAGTACTTC
CASSLNRRIDEQYF
>TRBJ2-1|14|TRBV11-2|NA|NA
TGTGCCAGCAGCTTAGTTGGTTATTACAATGAGCAGTTCTTC
CASSLVGYYNEQFF
>TRBJ2-7|17|TRBV7-9|NA|NA
TGTGCCAGCAGCTTACCCCCCCGAGGCATGAGCTCCTACGAGCAGTACTTC
CASSLPPRGMSSYEQYF
>TRBJ2-1|16|TRBV19|NA|TRBD2
TGTGCCAGTAGTGCCCGATGGACTAGCGGGGACAATGAGCAGTTCTTC
CASSARWTSGDNEQFF
>TRBJ1-1|13|TRBV4-1|NA|NA
TGCGCCAGCAGCCGAGGCCGAGTCACTGAAGCTTTCTTT
CASSRGRVTEAFF
>TRBJ2-1|14|TRBV11-2|few|NA
TGTGCCAGCAGCTTAGAGGTCAAGGAACTTGAGCAGTTCTTC
CASSLEVKELEQFF
>TRBJ1-5|14|TRBV2|many|NA
TGTGCCAGCAGTGAAGGTTTGGAGGCCCAGCCCCAGCATTTT
CASSEGLEAQPQHF
>TRBJ2-7|14|TRBV15|NA|NA
TGTGCCACCAGCAGAGTGGAACAAGACTACGAGCAGTACTTC
CATSRVEQDYEQYF
>TRBJ2-5|14|TRBV9|once|TRBD2
TGTGCCAGCAGCCTAGCGGGAGTAGGGGAGACCCAGTACTTC
CASSLAGVGETQYF
>TRBJ1-3|12|TRBV28|NA|NA
TGTGCCAGCAGCGGAACTGGAAACACCATATATTTT
CASSGTGNTIYF
>TRBJ2-7|13|TRBV2|NA|NA
TGTGCCAGCAGTGACGCAGAACCCTACGAGCAGTACTTC
CASSDAEPYEQYF
>TRBJ2-5|15|TRBV15|NA|NA
TGTGCCACCAGCATCGGGGCGCGGGTTGTTGAGACCCAGTACTTC
CATSIGARVVETQYF
>TRBJ2-1|14|TRBV6-4|NA|TRBD2
TGTGCCAGCAGTGCAGCGGGAGCGGAAGATGAGCAGTTCTTC
CASSAAGAEDEQFF
>TRBJ2-7|17|TRBV19|NA|TRBD1
TGTGCCAGTAGTATCGACACCGGGACAGGGGGTTCCTACGAGCAGTACTTC
CASSIDTGTGGSYEQYF
>TRBJ1-5|15|TRBV10-3|once|NA
TGTGCCATCAGTGAACACAGATCCAGCAATCAGCCCCAGCATTTT
CAISEHRSSNQPQHF
>TRBJ2-3|16|TRBV5-4|few|TRBD2
TGTGCCAGCAGCTTGGTGCAAGCGGCGGGGGAGGATACGCAGTATTTT
CASSLVQAAGEDTQYF
>TRBJ1-6|13|TRBV25-1|NA|NA
TGTGCCAGCAGTGAATCAGTAAATTCACCCCTCCACTTT
CASSESVNSPLHF
>TRBJ2-7|17|TRBV7-4|NA|NA
TGTGCCAGCAGCTTAGAAGGCGGACCACAAACTCTACGCGAGCAGTACTTC
CASSLEGGPQTLREQYF
>TRBJ2-3|16|TRBV5-4|NA|TRBD2
TGTGCCAGCAGTGAACGGACTAGCGGGAGCACAGATACGCAGTATTTT
CASSERTSGSTDTQYF
>TRBJ2-7|14|TRBV28|NA|NA
TGTGCCAGCAGTTTCGGAAAAGGGGGGTACGAGCAGTACTTC
CASSFGKGGYEQYF
>TRBJ2-6|16|TRBV30|few|NA
TGTGCCTGGACCTCGACAGCCCCCTCTGGGGCCAACGTCCTGACTTTC
CAWTSTAPSGANVLTF
>TRBJ2-7|14|TRBV27|NA|NA
TGTGCCAGCAGTTTAGTGACAAACACCTACGAGCAGTACTTC
CASSLVTNTYEQYF
>TRBJ1-2|15|TRBV5-4|NA|NA
TGTGCCAGCAGCTTGCATGACAGGATACTCTATGGCTACACCTTC
CASSLHDRILYGYTF
>TRBJ2-7|12|TRBV6-1|NA|NA
TGTGCCAGCAGGGTTGTTGGGTACGAGCAGTACTTC
CASRVVGYEQYF
>TRBJ2-6|15|TRBV19|NA|TRBD1
TGTGCCAGTGGCAGGGGGAGCTCTGGGGCCAACGTCCTGACTTTC
CASGRGSSGANVLTF
>TRBJ2-7|13|TRBV29-1|NA|TRBD1
TGCAGCGTTCGGACAGGGGGAACCTACGAGCAGTACTTC
CSVRTGGTYEQYF
>TRBJ2-7|15|TRBV7-9|NA|TRBD2
TGTGCCAGCAGCCGACTAGCGGGAGGGGCCTACGAGCAGTACTTC
CASSRLAGGAYEQYF